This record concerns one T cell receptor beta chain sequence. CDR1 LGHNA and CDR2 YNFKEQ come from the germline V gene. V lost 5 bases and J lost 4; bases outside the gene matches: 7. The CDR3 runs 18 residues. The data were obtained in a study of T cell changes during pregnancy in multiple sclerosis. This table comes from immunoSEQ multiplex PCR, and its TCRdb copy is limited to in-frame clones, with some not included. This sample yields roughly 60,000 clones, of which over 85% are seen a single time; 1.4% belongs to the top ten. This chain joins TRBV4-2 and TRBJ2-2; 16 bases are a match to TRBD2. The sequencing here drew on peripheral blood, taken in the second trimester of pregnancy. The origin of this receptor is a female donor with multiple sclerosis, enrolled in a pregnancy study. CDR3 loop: CASSGPGLAGGGTGELFF. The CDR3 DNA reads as TGTGCCAGCAGCGGACCGGGACTAGCGGGAGGGGGCACCGGGGAGCTGTTTTTT.